This T cell receptor (beta chain) originates from a study of patients and donors after allogeneic stem cell transplantation. TCRdb analysed the RT-PCR reads with MiXCR anew, one entry per CDR3 protein. The sample consists of about 200,000 distinct CDR3 sequences, around two fifths of them appearing once. This CDR3 spans 14 amino acids. V lost 0 bases to trimming and J lost 6 bases; unmatched junction nucleotides: 2. Germline V CDR1 and CDR2: SGHTS, YDEGEE. The chain has TRBV5-8 and TRBJ1-1; 10 bases are shared with TRBD1. The specimen sequenced was blood, either unsorted or a sorted T cell fraction (not recorded which). This TCR came from a human donor who was either an allogeneic HSCT recipient or a stem cell or donor lymphocyte infusion donor (not recorded which). It is not recorded whose cells these are; they may come from a transplant donor. CDR3 bases: TGTGCCAGCAGCTTGGGACAGGGGGCGGCTGAAGCTTTCTTT. Translating gives CASSLGQGAAEAFF.